This TCR beta chain emerged from a study of T-cell memory formation after mild COVID-19. After 5'RACE with constant-segment primers, TCR alpha and TCR beta cDNA libraries carrying sample barcodes and UMIs were obtained. Each CDR3 protein is one row after TCRdb ran MiXCR on the 5' RACE reads. This table holds 550,000 to 700,000 distinct CDR3 sequences, roughly a sixth found once. Concerning this clonotype: As yet, its antigen is unknown.

General observations from the study: Some clones that responded turned up in pre-infection memory, which suggests that cross-reactive memory joined in.

The CDR3 has 15 amino acids. Germline-derived CDR1 and CDR2 are SGHTA and FQGNSA. The V and J ends lost 4 bases and 3 bases, in that order; junction bases with no gene match: 6. The V gene is TRBV7-2, the J gene TRBJ1-2; 9 nucleotides align to TRBD1. This receptor was obtained from an adult woman who had mild COVID-19 (a few samples of this study predate the infection). Cell type and time point are not known. The specimen sequenced was PBMCs or a T cell subset sorted from them (not recorded which). CDR3 region: CASSYRDRDDYGYTF. In nucleotides, the CDR3 is TGTGCCAGCAGCTATCGGGACAGGGATGACTATGGCTACACCTTC. Looking up the rest from reference TRBV7-2 and TRBJ1-2 gives the full variable domain: GAGVSQSPSNKVTEKGKDVELRCDPISGHTALYWYRQSLGQGLEFLIYFQGNSAPDKSGLPSDRFSAERTGGSVSTLTIQRTQQEDSAVYLCASSYRDRDDYGYTFGSGTRLTVV.